This paragraph covers one T cell receptor (beta chain) sequence. The CDR3 is 15 residues long. J gave up 7 bases and V 7 bases, and 11 bases lay outside the gene matches. CDR1 and CDR2 (germline): MNHEY, SMNVEV (reference sequence). These data belong to a study of blood T cell repertoires in COVID-19. Looking at the study overall: Samples taken during acute and convalescent COVID-19 were collected in the United States, Italy and Spain. PBMCs, B-cell-depleted T cells, or T cells were the source of the cDNA or gDNA that made up the material.

Original processing notes: Cell counts per sample came from amplifying reference gene primers. Profiling relied on immunoSEQ multiplex PCR, and the TCRdb table lists in-frame clones only, not all of them. The DNA gave D and trimming, while V, J and clone size come from that table. The table includes under 130,000 clones, more than 80% detected once. Sequencing was performed on peripheral blood. This receptor was taken from a woman of 80 years or more with acute or convalescent COVID-19. The V and J genes are TRBV27 and TRBJ2-1, with 9 bases lining up with TRBD1. DNA for the CDR3: TGTGCCAGCAACCGAGCGGGGACAGGGAGGAATGAGCAGTTCTTC. Protein: CASNRAGTGRNEQFF.